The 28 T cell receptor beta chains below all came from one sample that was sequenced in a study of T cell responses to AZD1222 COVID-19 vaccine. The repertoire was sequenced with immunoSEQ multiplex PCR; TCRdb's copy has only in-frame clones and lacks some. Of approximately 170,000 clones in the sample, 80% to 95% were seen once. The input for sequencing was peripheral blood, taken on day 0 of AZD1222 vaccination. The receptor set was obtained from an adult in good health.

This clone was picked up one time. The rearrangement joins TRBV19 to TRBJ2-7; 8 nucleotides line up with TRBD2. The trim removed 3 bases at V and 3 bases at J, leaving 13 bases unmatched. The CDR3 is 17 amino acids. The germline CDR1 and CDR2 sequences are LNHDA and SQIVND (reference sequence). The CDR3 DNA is TGTGCCAGTAGTATGGTTTCGGGTCAACTAGCGGTCTACGAGCAGTACTTC. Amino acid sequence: CASSMVSGQLAVYEQYF.

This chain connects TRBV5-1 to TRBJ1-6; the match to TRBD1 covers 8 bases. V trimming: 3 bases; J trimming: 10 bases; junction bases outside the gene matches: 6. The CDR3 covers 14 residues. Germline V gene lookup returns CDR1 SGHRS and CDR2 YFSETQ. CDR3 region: CASSSGQGESPLHF. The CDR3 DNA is TGCGCCAGCAGCTCCGGACAGGGAGAATCACCCCTCCACTTT.

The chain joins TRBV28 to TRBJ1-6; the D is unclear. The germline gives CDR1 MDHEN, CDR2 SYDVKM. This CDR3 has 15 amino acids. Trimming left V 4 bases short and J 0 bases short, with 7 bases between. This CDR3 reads CASSWFSSYNSPLHF. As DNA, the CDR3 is TGTGCCAGCAGTTGGTTCAGCTCCTATAATTCACCCCTCCACTTT.

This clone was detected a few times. This chain's CDR3 is CASSFWNTGELFF. In nucleotides, the CDR3 is TGTGCCAGCAGCTTTTGGAACACCGGGGAGCTGTTTTTT. The rearrangement joins TRBV7-9 to TRBJ2-2; no firm D call. Looked up from germline, CDR1 is SEHNR and CDR2 is FQNEAQ (reference sequence). The V end was cut by 3 bases, the J end by 1 base, with 3 bases between. The CDR3 is 13 amino acids.

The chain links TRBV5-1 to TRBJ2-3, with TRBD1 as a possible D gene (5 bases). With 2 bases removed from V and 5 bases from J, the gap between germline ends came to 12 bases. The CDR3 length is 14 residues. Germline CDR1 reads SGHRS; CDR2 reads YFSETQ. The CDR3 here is CASSLGQGGDTQYF. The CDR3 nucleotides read TGCGCCAGCAGCTTAGGGCAGGGTGGAGATACGCAGTATTTT. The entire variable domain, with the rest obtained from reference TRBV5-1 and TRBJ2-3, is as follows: KAGVTQTPRYLIKTRGQQVTLSCSPISGHRSVSWYQQTPGQGLQFLFEYFSETQRNKGNFPGRFSGRQFSNSRSEMNVSTLELGDSALYLCASSLGQGGDTQYFGPGTRLTVL.

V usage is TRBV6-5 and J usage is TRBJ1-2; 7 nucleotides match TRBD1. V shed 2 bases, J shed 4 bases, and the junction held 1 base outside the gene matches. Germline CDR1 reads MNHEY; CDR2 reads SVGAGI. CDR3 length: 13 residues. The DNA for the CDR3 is TGTGCCAGCAGTTACGGGGACAGCTATGGCTACACCTTC. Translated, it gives CASSYGDSYGYTF.

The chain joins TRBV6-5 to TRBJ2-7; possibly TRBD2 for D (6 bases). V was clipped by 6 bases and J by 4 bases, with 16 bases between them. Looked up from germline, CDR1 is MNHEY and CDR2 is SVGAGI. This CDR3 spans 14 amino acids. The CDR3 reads CASSPRRGSYEQYF. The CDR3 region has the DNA TGTGCCAGCAGCCCCCGGAGGGGATCTTACGAGCAGTACTTC.

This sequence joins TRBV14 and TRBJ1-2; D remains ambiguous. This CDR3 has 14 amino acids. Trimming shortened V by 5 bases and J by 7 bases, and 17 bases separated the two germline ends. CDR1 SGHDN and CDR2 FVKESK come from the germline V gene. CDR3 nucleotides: TGTGCCAGCAGCTTCTTGGGCCGGACCGGTGGCTACACCTTC. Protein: CASSFLGRTGGYTF.

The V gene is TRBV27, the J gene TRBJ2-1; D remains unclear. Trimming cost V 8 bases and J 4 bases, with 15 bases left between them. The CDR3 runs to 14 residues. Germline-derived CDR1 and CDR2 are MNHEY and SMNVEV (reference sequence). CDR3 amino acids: CASRQQNSYNEQFF. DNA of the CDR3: TGTGCCAGCCGCCAACAGAATTCATACAATGAGCAGTTCTTC.

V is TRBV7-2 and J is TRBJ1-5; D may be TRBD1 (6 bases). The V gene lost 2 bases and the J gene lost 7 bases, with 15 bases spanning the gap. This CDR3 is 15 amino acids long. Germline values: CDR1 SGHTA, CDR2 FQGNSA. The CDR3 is CASSLSRGPGQPQHF. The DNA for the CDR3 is TGTGCCAGCAGCTTATCTCGGGGGCCGGGGCAGCCCCAGCATTTT. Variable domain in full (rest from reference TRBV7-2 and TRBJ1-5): GAGVSQSPSNKVTEKGKDVELRCDPISGHTALYWYRQSLGQGLEFLIYFQGNSAPDKSGLPSDRFSAERTGGSVSTLTIQRTQQEDSAVYLCASSLSRGPGQPQHFGDGTRLSIL.

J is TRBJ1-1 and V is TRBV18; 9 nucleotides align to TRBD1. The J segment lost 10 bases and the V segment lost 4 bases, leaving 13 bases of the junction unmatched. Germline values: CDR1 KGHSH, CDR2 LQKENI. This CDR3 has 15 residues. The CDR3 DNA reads TGTGCCAGCTCACTATCGCCGGGACAGGGCCCGTTAGCTTTCTTT. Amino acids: CASSLSPGQGPLAFF.

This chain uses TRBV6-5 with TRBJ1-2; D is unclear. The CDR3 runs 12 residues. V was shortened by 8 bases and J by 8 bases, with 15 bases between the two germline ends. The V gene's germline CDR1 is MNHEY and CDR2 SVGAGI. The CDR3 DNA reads TGTGCCAGCGAAGGCAATGAGGGAGGCTACACCTTC. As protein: CASEGNEGGYTF.

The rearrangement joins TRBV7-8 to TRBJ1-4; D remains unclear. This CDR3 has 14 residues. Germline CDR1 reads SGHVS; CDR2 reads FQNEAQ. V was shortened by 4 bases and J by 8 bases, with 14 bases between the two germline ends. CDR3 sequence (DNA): TGTGCCAGCAGCTCCCACGGAGTTGGGGAAAAACTGTTTTTT. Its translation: CASSSHGVGEKLFF.

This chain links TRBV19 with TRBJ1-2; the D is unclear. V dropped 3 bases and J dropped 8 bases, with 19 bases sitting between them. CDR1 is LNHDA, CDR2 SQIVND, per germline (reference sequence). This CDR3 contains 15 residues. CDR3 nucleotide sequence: TGTGCCAGTAGTATGGAAGGTCTCCTAAGGGTAGGCTACACCTTC. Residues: CASSMEGLLRVGYTF.

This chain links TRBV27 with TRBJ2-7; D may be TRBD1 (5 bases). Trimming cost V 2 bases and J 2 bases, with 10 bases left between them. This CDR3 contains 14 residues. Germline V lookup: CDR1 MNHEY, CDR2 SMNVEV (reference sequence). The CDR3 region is CASSLVGHPYEQYF. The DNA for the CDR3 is TGTGCCAGCAGTTTAGTGGGGCACCCCTACGAGCAGTACTTC.

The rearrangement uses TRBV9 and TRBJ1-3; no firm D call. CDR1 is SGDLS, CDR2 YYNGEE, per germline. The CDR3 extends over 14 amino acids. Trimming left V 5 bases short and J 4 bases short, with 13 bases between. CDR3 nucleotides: TGTGCCAGCAGTCAAGACATCTTCGGAAACACCATATATTTT. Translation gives CASSQDIFGNTIYF.

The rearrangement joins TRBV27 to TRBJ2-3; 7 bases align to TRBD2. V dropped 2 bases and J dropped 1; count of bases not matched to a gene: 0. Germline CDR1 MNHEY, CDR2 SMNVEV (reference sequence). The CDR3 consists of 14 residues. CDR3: CASSLTSGTDTQYF. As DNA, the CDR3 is TGTGCCAGCAGTTTAACTAGCGGCACAGATACGCAGTATTTT.

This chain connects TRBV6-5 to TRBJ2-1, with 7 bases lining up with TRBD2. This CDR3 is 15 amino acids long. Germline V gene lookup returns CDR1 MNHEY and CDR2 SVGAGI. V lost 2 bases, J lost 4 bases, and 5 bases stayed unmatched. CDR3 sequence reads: CASSYDTSVYNEQFF. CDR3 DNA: TGTGCCAGCAGTTACGACACTAGCGTTTACAATGAGCAGTTCTTC.

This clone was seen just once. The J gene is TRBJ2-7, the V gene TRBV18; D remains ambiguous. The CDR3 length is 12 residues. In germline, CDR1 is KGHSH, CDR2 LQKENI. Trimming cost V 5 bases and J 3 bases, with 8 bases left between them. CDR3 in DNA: TGTGCCAGCTCATCCAGCGACTACGAGCAGTACTTC. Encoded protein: CASSSSDYEQYF.

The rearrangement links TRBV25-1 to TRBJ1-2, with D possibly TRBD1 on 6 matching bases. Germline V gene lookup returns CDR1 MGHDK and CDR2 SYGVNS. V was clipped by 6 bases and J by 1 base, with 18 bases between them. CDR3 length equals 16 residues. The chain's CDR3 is CASRANDRPLNYGYTF. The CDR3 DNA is TGTGCCAGCAGAGCGAACGACAGGCCCCTTAACTATGGCTACACCTTC.

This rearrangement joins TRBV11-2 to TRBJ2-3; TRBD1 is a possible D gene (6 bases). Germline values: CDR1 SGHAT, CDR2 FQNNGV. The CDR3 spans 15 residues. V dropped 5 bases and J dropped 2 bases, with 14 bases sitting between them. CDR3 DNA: TGTGCCAGCAGCGTGGGACAACTCAACACAGATACGCAGTATTTT. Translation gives CASSVGQLNTDTQYF.

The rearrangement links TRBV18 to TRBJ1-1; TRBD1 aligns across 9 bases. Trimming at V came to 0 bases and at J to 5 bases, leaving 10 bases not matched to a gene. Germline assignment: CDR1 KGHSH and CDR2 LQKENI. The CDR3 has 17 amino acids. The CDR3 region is CASSPPGRDRAFTEAFF. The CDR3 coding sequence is TGTGCCAGCTCACCACCGGGTCGGGACAGGGCATTTACTGAAGCTTTCTTT.

The CDR3 loop reads CASTHTGELFF. CDR3 in DNA: TGTGCCAGCACCCACACCGGGGAGCTGTTTTTT. This chain connects TRBV5-4 to TRBJ2-2; D is unresolved. The CDR3 length is 11 residues. Trimming shortened V by 6 bases and J by 3 bases, and 3 bases separated the two germline ends. Germline V CDR1 and CDR2: SGHNT, YYREEE (reference sequence).

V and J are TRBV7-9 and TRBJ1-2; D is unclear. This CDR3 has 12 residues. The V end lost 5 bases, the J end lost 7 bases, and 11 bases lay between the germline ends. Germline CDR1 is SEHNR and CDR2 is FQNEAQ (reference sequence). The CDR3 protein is CASSPRESGYTF. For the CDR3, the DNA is TGTGCCAGCAGCCCTAGGGAGAGTGGCTACACCTTC.

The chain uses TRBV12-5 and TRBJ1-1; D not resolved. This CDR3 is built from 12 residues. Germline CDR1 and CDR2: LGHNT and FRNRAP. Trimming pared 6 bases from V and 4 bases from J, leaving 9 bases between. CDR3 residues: CASGAAGTEAFF. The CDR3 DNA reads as TGTGCTAGTGGGGCCGCGGGCACTGAAGCTTTCTTT. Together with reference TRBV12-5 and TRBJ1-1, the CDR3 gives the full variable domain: DARVTQTPRHKVTEMGQEVTMRCQPILGHNTVFWYRQTMMQGLELLAYFRNRAPLDDSGMPKDRFSAEMPDATLATLKIQPSEPRDSAVYFCASGAAGTEAFFGQGTRLTVV.

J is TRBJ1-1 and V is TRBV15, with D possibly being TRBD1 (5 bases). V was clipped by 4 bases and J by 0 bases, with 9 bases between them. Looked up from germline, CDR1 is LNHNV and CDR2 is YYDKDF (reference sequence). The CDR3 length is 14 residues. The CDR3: CATSTWGLNTEAFF. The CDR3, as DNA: TGTGCCACCAGCACTTGGGGACTGAACACTGAAGCTTTCTTT.

As DNA, the CDR3 is TGTGCCAGCAGCGAGAGGTATAAGATCAATCAGCCCCAGCATTTT. It codes for CASSERYKINQPQHF. The chain joins TRBV7-2 to TRBJ1-5; D is unclear. The CDR3 runs to 15 residues. Trimming left V 5 bases short and J 3 bases short, with 14 bases between. Germline V gives CDR1 SGHTA, CDR2 FQGNSA.

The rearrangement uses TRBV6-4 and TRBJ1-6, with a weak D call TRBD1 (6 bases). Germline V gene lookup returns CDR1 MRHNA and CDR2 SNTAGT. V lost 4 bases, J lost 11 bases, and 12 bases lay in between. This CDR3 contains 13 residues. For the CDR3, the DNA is TGTGCCAGCAGTGTGGACAGAGGGGCACCCCTCCACTTT. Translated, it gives CASSVDRGAPLHF.